This T cell receptor (beta chain) stems from a study of PD-1 blockade in classical Hodgkin lymphoma. This clone showed up just once. No antigen is known for it. As for time point: cycle 4 day 1 (C4D1), after less than seven weeks of nivolumab. Brentuximab vedotin exposure varied among the patients, all of whom had relapsed after autologous stem cell transplantation. Study results and limitations: Some patients began nivolumab under 1 year after ASCT. These patients were excluded from later analyses.

Assay used: immunoSEQ multiplex PCR; TCRdb lists only in-frame clones, some missing. The sample has tens of thousands of clones, around 90% seen once. Specimen: peripheral blood mononuclear cells (PBMCs), collected before the fourth cycle of nivolumab. The receptor was isolated from a human donor with classical Hodgkin lymphoma.

The CDR3 coding sequence is TGTGCCAGCAGCAAAGGGGCAGGGACCTACGAGCAGTACTTC. It yields the protein CASSKGAGTYEQYF. The V call is TRBV21-1, the J call TRBJ2-7; the table names TRBD1, a call not compared with the DNA. TRBV21-1 is described as a pseudogene. The CDR3 consists of 14 residues.